The entry that follows covers one TCR beta chain sequence. Its antigen is as yet unknown. The entry originates in a study of cytomegalovirus exposure and HLA in healthy donors. General study findings and limits: TCR beta chain V- and J-gene trimming was linked, in a later analysis, to a missense variant in DCLRE1C. For most TCR beta V segments, an earlier analysis put the productive rate at about 90% or about 30% of the time.

The PCR was carried out with 60 Vbeta primers and 13 Jbeta primers. This table comes from immunoSEQ multiplex PCR, and its TCRdb copy is limited to in-frame clones, with some not included. Altogether about 230,000 clones are present, around 80% being singletons, with the ten largest covering around 0.45%. V lost 2 bases, J lost 7 bases, and 27 bases lay in between. Germline CDR1 is MNHEY and CDR2 is SMNVEV (reference sequence). The CDR3 loop spans 19 amino acids. The rearrangement joins TRBV27 to TRBJ1-5; D perhaps matches TRBD1 (6 bases). The specimen was PBMCs. This TCR derives from a boy younger than 18 in good health and CMV-seronegative. The CDR3 DNA follows: TGTGCCAGCAGTTTACAACCCCTTTATCCGGGCCGCACAGGGCAGCCCCAGCATTTT. Its protein product is CASSLQPLYPGRTGQPQHF.